Listed below are T cell receptor beta chains from one sample, sequenced in a study of regulatory T cells in long-lasting Graves disease. TCRdb processed the multiplex PCR reads anew with MiXCR; each CDR3 protein has one entry. This sample yields about half a million distinct CDR3 sequences, of which approximately 12% are seen a single time; roughly 8.2% belongs to the top ten. The same sample was also studied in work on T cells in Graves' hyperthyroidism and ophthalmopathy.

The starting material was peripheral blood mononuclear cells (PBMCs), obtained at new diagnosis, from a patient treated with antithyroid drugs. The receptors were gathered from a woman in her twenties or thirties with Graves disease. Each CDR3 is given with its conserved first and last residue. A D gene is named only where the DNA matches it firmly. Only part of the rows carry a size: once, few, many, or a class if the clone is expanded.

D: TRBD1; V: TRBV29-1; J: TRBJ1-1; size: -; CDR3: CSVAGGPHTEAFF; DNA: TGCAGCGTTGCAGGGGGGCCACACACTGAAGCTTTCTTT
D: -; V: TRBV19; J: TRBJ2-7; size: few; CDR3: CASSTSGQPPDEQYF; DNA: TGTGCCAGTAGTACGTCCGGACAACCCCCCGACGAGCAGTACTTC
D: TRBD2; V: TRBV12-3/TRBV12-4; J: TRBJ2-4; size: few; CDR3: CASSWGTSGRRAKNIQYF; DNA: TGTGCCAGCAGTTGGGGGACTAGCGGGAGGCGGGCCAAAAACATTCAGTACTTC
D: -; V: TRBV3-1; J: TRBJ2-3; size: many; CDR3: CASSQLYGSTDTQYF; DNA: TGTGCCAGCAGCCAACTATACGGGAGCACAGATACGCAGTATTTT
D: -; V: TRBV28; J: TRBJ2-7; size: many; CDR3: CASTKRNAAYEQYF; DNA: TGTGCCAGCACGAAGCGGAACGCTGCCTACGAGCAGTACTTC
D: -; V: TRBV28; J: TRBJ1-3; size: many; CDR3: CASSFFQGNTIYF; DNA: TGTGCCAGCAGTTTCTTTCAGGGAAACACCATATATTTT
D: -; V: TRBV24-1; J: TRBJ2-2; size: few; CDR3: CATSGRSGRGELFF; DNA: TGTGCCACCTCCGGTCGGTCCGGTCGGGGGGAGCTGTTTTTT
D: -; V: TRBV30; J: TRBJ1-6; size: many; CDR3: CAWSEWQIYNSPLHF; DNA: TGTGCCTGGAGTGAGTGGCAGATTTATAATTCACCCCTCCACTTT
D: TRBD1; V: TRBV5-6; J: TRBJ2-5; size: -; CDR3: CASMGQVQETQYF; DNA: TGTGCCAGCATGGGACAGGTACAAGAGACCCAGTACTTC
D: -; V: TRBV19; J: TRBJ1-5; size: many; CDR3: CASSPLRGFSNQPQHF; DNA: TGTGCCAGTAGTCCTTTACGGGGCTTTAGCAATCAGCCCCAGCATTTT
D: -; V: TRBV28; J: TRBJ2-7; size: many; CDR3: CASSSQGRGGYEQYF; DNA: TGTGCCAGCAGTTCTCAGGGCAGGGGAGGCTACGAGCAGTACTTC
D: -; V: TRBV6-2/TRBV6-3; J: TRBJ2-3; size: many; CDR3: CASSYTWPPPDTQYF; DNA: TGTGCCAGCAGTTATACGTGGCCTCCCCCAGATACGCAGTATTTT
D: TRBD2; V: TRBV13; J: TRBJ2-1; size: many; CDR3: CASRRRGGRINNEQFF; DNA: TGTGCCAGCAGGCGGAGAGGCGGGAGGATTAACAATGAGCAGTTCTTC
D: -; V: TRBV20-1; J: TRBJ1-1; size: many; CDR3: CSARESGREAFF; DNA: TGCAGTGCTAGAGAGTCCGGTAGGGAGGCTTTCTTT
D: TRBD2; V: TRBV20-1; J: TRBJ2-3; size: few; CDR3: CSARSLAGGTDTQYF; DNA: TGCAGTGCTAGGTCTCTAGCGGGAGGGACAGATACGCAGTATTTT
D: -; V: TRBV29-1; J: TRBJ2-7; size: -; CDR3: CSVYRGGYEQYF; DNA: TGCAGCGTGTACAGGGGAGGCTACGAGCAGTACTTC
D: TRBD1; V: TRBV5-1; J: TRBJ2-5; size: -; CDR3: CASSPGQVIETQYF; DNA: TGCGCCAGCAGCCCGGGACAGGTGATAGAGACCCAGTACTTC
D: -; V: TRBV28; J: TRBJ2-1; size: many; CDR3: CASSSPPMNEQFF; DNA: TGTGCCAGCAGTTCTCCCCCAATGAATGAGCAGTTCTTC
D: -; V: TRBV6-1; J: TRBJ1-2; size: many; CDR3: CATTEPPNYGYTF; DNA: TGTGCCACGACAGAACCTCCTAACTATGGCTACACCTTC
D: TRBD1; V: TRBV13; J: TRBJ2-7; size: many; CDR3: CASSPPDRDYEQYF; DNA: TGTGCCAGCAGTCCCCCGGACAGGGACTACGAGCAGTACTTC
D: TRBD1; V: TRBV12-3/TRBV12-4; J: TRBJ2-1; size: many; CDR3: CASSPSSRGQSEQFF; DNA: TGTGCCAGCAGTCCTAGCTCGAGGGGGCAAAGTGAGCAGTTCTTC
D: -; V: TRBV18; J: TRBJ2-4; size: many; CDR3: CASSPPEGALKNIQYF; DNA: TGTGCCAGCTCACCACCGGAAGGGGCCCTGAAAAACATTCAGTACTTC